The rows below give T cell receptor beta chains drawn from one sample of a study of long-term antiretroviral therapy in people with HIV. Produced via immunoSEQ multiplex PCR; TCRdb's table is partial and in-frame only. The data contain 25,000 to 35,000 clones, 96% of them singletons. This material consisted of unsorted PBMCs, taken 6.6 years after starting antiretroviral therapy. Every receptor here comes from a man aged 25-45 years with HIV. CDR3s include the opening cysteine and the closing phenylalanine or tryptophan. A D gene is named only where the DNA matches it firmly. Clone size is shown for a subset of rows, as once, few, many or a class of expanded clone.

abundance,j_gene,d_gene,v_gene,CDR3nt,CDR3aa
once,TRBJ2-2,-,TRBV7-6,TGTGCTAGCAGCTTACGGGCGCCCGGGGAGCTGTTTTTT,CASSLRAPGELFF
-,TRBJ2-3,-,TRBV11-2,TGTGCCAGCAGCTTAGAGGGGGGTCGCACAGATACGCAGTATTTT,CASSLEGGRTDTQYF
-,TRBJ2-5,TRBD1,TRBV6-5,TGTGCCAGCAGTAGGGACAGGCTCGTGGGGGAGACCCAGTACTTC,CASSRDRLVGETQYF
-,TRBJ2-7,-,TRBV7-8,TGTGCCAGCAGCCCCAGCCGTCTGCGCCATCGATCCTACGAGCAGTACTTC,CASSPSRLRHRSYEQYF
-,TRBJ1-5,TRBD1,TRBV6-5,TGTGCCAGCGGACCCCGGACAGGGTACAATCAGCCCCAGCATTTT,CASGPRTGYNQPQHF
-,TRBJ2-7,-,TRBV19,TGTGCCAGTATCCACCGACCTCGTGGAAACACCTACGAGCAGTACTTC,CASIHRPRGNTYEQYF
-,TRBJ1-3,-,TRBV9,TGTGCCAGCAGCGTAGGTGGGACAGGAAACACCATATATTTT,CASSVGGTGNTIYF
-,TRBJ2-2,TRBD2,TRBV11-2,TGTGCCAGCAGCTTCCGACTAGCGGGTTACACCGGGGAGCTGTTTTTT,CASSFRLAGYTGELFF
-,TRBJ1-1,TRBD1,TRBV7-9,TGTGCCAGCGTTAATGACCGGGACAGGGCCCTGAACACTGAAGCTTTCTTT,CASVNDRDRALNTEAFF
-,TRBJ2-5,TRBD2,TRBV7-9,TGTGCCAGCAGCTTAAGAAGCCTAGCGGCCGAAGAGACCCAGTACTTC,CASSLRSLAAEETQYF
-,TRBJ1-4,-,TRBV7-6,TGTGCCAGCAGCTCCAGGGGAAGCCTTGAAAAACTGTTTTTT,CASSSRGSLEKLFF
-,TRBJ2-7,-,TRBV4-3,TGCGCCAGCAGCCCCAGTACTCCACCAGGCCCCTACGAGCAGTACTTC,CASSPSTPPGPYEQYF
-,TRBJ2-1,TRBD2,TRBV5-1,TGCGCCAGCAGCTACAGCGGGGGGGCTTCCCACAATGAGCAGTTCTTC,CASSYSGGASHNEQFF
-,TRBJ1-2,-,TRBV7-9,TGTGCCAGCAGCTCGTCAGTCGGGGGTCGGAACTATGGCTACACCTTC,CASSSSVGGRNYGYTF
-,TRBJ2-5,TRBD2,TRBV7-2,TGTGCCAGCAGCTTCCCCTCTGGGGCTAGCGGGATCTGGGTGGAGACCCAGTACTTC,CASSFPSGASGIWVETQYF
-,TRBJ2-2,TRBD2,TRBV5-6,TGTGCCAGTTTTTCGGGCGGGGGGAACACCGGGGAGCTGTTTTTT,CASFSGGGNTGELFF
-,TRBJ2-1,-,TRBV6-5,TGTGCCAGTCACCCTACGGGTCCGGGGAAGCAGTTCTTC,CASHPTGPGKQFF
-,TRBJ1-2,TRBD1,TRBV18,TGTGCCAGCTCACCCCAAGGGACAGACTATGGCTACACCTTC,CASSPQGTDYGYTF
-,TRBJ2-2,-,TRBV5-4,TGTGCCAGCAGCCCTTTGGGGGGGAACACCGGGGAGCTGTTTTTT,CASSPLGGNTGELFF
-,TRBJ2-7,TRBD2,TRBV30,TGTGCCTGGAGTGTATGGGGGAGGGGCTACGAGCAGTACTTC,CAWSVWGRGYEQYF
-,TRBJ2-2,-,TRBV2,TGTGCCAGCATGGTCAGCTCGAACACCGGGGAGCTGTTTTTT,CASMVSSNTGELFF
-,TRBJ1-1,-,TRBV19,TGTGCCAGTAGTGACTCCCCTCTCGAGGGCACTGAAGCTTTCTTT,CASSDSPLEGTEAFF
-,TRBJ2-2,-,TRBV11-3,TGTGCCAGCAGCTTATTTGGAGGCCCGAACACCGGGGAGCTGTTTTTT,CASSLFGGPNTGELFF
-,TRBJ2-2,-,TRBV7-2,TGTGCCAGCAGCCCCCAGGACAGTAACACCGGGGAGCTGTTTTTT,CASSPQDSNTGELFF
-,TRBJ1-2,-,TRBV19,TGTGCCAGTAGTAACCGGATTGGCTACACCTTC,CASSNRIGYTF
-,TRBJ1-4,-,TRBV9,TGTGCCAGCAGCGTAGAAGGAGGGGCTGAGGGGTATGAAAAACTGTTTTTT,CASSVEGGAEGYEKLFF